The rows below give T cell receptor beta chains drawn from one sample of a study of response to subunit inactivated influenza vaccine. TCRdb reprocessed the RT-PCR reads via MiXCR and lists one record per CDR3 protein. The sample lists about 540,000 distinct CDR3 sequences, around a quarter occurring once. Separately, the same data were catalogued under a study of T cells expressing NK-cell markers.

The specimen comprised CD4+ T cells sorted from PBMCs, sampled less than 13 days after vaccination. The receptors come from a man aged 45-60 years who received an inactivated influenza vaccine. Each CDR3 is given with its conserved first and last residue. The order of the fields is V gene, J gene, clone size, CDR3 protein. Size is omitted from some rows. Given values are once, few, many or a class for expanded clones.

>TRBV23-1|TRBJ1-5|-
CASSQAQGQGARPSNQPQHF
>TRBV11-1|TRBJ2-1|few
CASSWFPSGPRRMGNEQFF
>TRBV11-2|TRBJ2-1|-
CASSRPPPGLAGESDYNEQFF
>TRBV7-2|TRBJ1-2|many
CASSLNRGQGGGYTF
>TRBV5-6|TRBJ1-5|many
CASSSRDRGAGQPQHF
>TRBV12-3/TRBV12-4|TRBJ1-3|-
CASSSVGRDSGNTIYF
>TRBV29-1|TRBJ2-5|-
CSVARGMGETQYF
>TRBV4-1|TRBJ1-1|-
CASSPGTGRAMNTEAFF
>TRBV30|TRBJ2-2|-
CAWNDYPNTGELFF
>TRBV30|TRBJ2-1|many
CAWTPPGALDEQFF
>TRBV6-2/TRBV6-3|TRBJ1-5|few
CASSSGTRSQPQHF
>TRBV5-6|TRBJ2-6|-
CASSAGRDGANVLTF
>TRBV24-1|TRBJ2-1|few
CATSDQTALGYNEQFF
>TRBV20-1|TRBJ1-5|-
CSGSGGNQPQHF
>TRBV30|TRBJ2-7|few
CAWSVGDRKSAQYF
>TRBV10-3|TRBJ1-1|few
CAISNFGVNTEAFF
>TRBV12-3/TRBV12-4|TRBJ1-1|-
CASSSHTGLTEAFF
>TRBV7-2|TRBJ2-2|few
CASTLPGQTRNGELFF
>TRBV20-1|TRBJ1-6|-
CSATSGHHNSPLHF
>TRBV27|TRBJ2-7|-
CASSLSSGRLNSYEQYF
>TRBV11-2|TRBJ2-3|-
CASSKFTTGKDTQYF